The 3 T cell receptor beta chains below come from one sample, sequenced in a study of blood T cell repertoires in COVID-19. Clones were sequenced by immunoSEQ multiplex PCR, and TCRdb holds only the in-frame ones, with some missing. The sample has 150,000 to 200,000 clones; roughly 88% are singletons. The sequencing sample was made of PBMCs or T cells enriched from blood (not recorded which). These receptor sequences come from a woman aged 45-60 years who had recovered from COVID-19.

CDR3 sequence: CASSLEGGTEAFF. The CDR3 DNA reads TGCGCCAGCAGCTTGGAGGGAGGCACTGAAGCTTTCTTT. V is TRBV5-1 and J is TRBJ1-1; no definite D call. The CDR3 consists of 13 residues. In germline, CDR1 is SGHRS, CDR2 YFSETQ. V was shortened by 0 bases and J by 4 bases, with 7 bases between the two germline ends.

This clone appeared a single time. V is TRBV9 and J is TRBJ1-4; 8 nucleotides match TRBD1. V gave up 1 base and J gave up 7 bases; unmatched junction bases: 9. Germline V lookup: CDR1 SGDLS, CDR2 YYNGEE. The CDR3 extends over 16 amino acids. The CDR3 loop reads CASSVSSGQGFEKLFF. The CDR3 DNA reads as TGTGCCAGCAGCGTAAGTAGCGGACAGGGTTTTGAAAAACTGTTTTTT.

The chain uses TRBV6-4 and TRBJ1-2, with D perhaps TRBD1 (6 bases). V was shortened by 6 bases and J by 1 base, with 15 bases between the two germline ends. From germline, CDR1 is MRHNA and CDR2 SNTAGT. The CDR3 contains 15 residues. DNA for the CDR3: TGTGCCAGCAGCCCCGGGGGGGCGTTTAACTATGGCTACACCTTC. It is translated as CASSPGGAFNYGYTF.